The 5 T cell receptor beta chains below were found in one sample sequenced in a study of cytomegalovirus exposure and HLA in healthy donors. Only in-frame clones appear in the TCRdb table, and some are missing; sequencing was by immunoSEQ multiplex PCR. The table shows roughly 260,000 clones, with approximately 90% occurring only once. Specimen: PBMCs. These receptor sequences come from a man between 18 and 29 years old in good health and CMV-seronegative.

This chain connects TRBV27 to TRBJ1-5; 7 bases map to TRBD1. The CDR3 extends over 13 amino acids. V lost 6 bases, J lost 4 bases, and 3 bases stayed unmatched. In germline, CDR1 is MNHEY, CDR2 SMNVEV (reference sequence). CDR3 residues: CASRVQGNQPQHF. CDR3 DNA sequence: TGTGCCAGCAGGGTACAGGGGAATCAGCCCCAGCATTTT.

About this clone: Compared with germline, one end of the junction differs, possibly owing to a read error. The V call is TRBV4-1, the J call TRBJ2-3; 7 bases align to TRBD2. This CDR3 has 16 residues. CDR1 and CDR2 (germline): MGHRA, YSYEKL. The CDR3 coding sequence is TGTGCCAGCAGCCAAGATGAGCGGGATGATACAGATACGCAGTATTTT. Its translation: CASSQDERDDTDTQYF.

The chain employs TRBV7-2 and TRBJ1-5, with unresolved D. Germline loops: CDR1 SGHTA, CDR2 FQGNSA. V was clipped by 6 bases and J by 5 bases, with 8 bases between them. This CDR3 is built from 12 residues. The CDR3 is CASSMGDQPQHF. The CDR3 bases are TGTGCCAGCAGTATGGGAGATCAGCCCCAGCATTTT.

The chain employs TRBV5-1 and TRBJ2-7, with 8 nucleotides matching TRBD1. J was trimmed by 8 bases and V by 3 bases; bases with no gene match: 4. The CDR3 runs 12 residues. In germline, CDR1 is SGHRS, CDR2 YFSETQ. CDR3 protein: CASSSQGAKQYF. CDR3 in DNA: TGCGCCAGCAGCTCGCAGGGGGCGAAGCAGTACTTC.

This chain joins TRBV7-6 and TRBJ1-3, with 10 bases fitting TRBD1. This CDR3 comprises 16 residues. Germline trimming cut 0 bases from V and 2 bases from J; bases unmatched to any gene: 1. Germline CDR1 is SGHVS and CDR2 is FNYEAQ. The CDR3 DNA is TGTGCCAGCAGCTTAGCGACAGGGGGCACTGGAAACACCATATATTTT. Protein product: CASSLATGGTGNTIYF.